The sample holds a few counts of the clone carrying this T cell receptor (beta chain). Antigen specificity is unknown. The data stem from a study of identical twins. TCRdb passed the 5' RACE reads through MiXCR, listing each CDR3 protein once. The data contain around 370,000 distinct CDR3 sequences, 9% to 10% of them singletons. Study outcomes and limitations: Fewer insertions marked abundant cord blood beta clonotypes; young adult naive trended weakly, memory not at all. It was out-of-frame TCR alpha sharing in monozygotic twins that models underestimated. It was possible that invariant MAIT and iNKT cells partly confounded the zero-insertion analyses.

This CDR3 has 12 residues. Germline V gives CDR1 SNHLY, CDR2 FYNNEI. Trimming removed 6 bases from V and 4 bases from J, with 9 bases in between. The V gene is TRBV2, the J gene TRBJ2-5; D gene unclear. The sequenced sample consisted of naive T cells sorted from blood. This TCR was sampled from a woman aged 45-65 years in good health. This chain's CDR3 is CASRSSVETQYF. CDR3 DNA: TGTGCCAGCAGGTCTTCCGTAGAGACCCAGTACTTC.